This T cell receptor beta chain appears in the sequencing data of a study of cytomegalovirus exposure and HLA in healthy donors. Findings and caveats of the study: It was reported that the classifier diagnosed cytomegalovirus status with high specificity and sensitivity in both the original and validation cohorts.

CDR1 is MNHNY and CDR2 is SVGAGI in the germline V gene (reference sequence). V dropped 2 bases and J dropped 14; count of bases not matched to a gene: 14. The CDR3 extends over 14 amino acids. This clone was counted only a few times. Its antigen is unidentified. The PCR had 60 Vbeta and 13 Jbeta primers. The assay was immunoSEQ multiplex PCR, and TCRdb's table has in-frame clones only and misses some. Of roughly 200,000 clones listed, 79% are singletons. This sequence joins TRBV6-6 and TRBJ1-2, with 7 bases identical to TRBD1. The origin of this receptor is a woman aged 25 to 39 in good health and CMV-seropositive. The sequenced sample was PBMCs. The CDR3, as DNA: TGTGCCAGCAGTTACGGGCGGGACAGTCAGAGCGTTACCTTC. Its protein product is CASSYGRDSQSVTF.